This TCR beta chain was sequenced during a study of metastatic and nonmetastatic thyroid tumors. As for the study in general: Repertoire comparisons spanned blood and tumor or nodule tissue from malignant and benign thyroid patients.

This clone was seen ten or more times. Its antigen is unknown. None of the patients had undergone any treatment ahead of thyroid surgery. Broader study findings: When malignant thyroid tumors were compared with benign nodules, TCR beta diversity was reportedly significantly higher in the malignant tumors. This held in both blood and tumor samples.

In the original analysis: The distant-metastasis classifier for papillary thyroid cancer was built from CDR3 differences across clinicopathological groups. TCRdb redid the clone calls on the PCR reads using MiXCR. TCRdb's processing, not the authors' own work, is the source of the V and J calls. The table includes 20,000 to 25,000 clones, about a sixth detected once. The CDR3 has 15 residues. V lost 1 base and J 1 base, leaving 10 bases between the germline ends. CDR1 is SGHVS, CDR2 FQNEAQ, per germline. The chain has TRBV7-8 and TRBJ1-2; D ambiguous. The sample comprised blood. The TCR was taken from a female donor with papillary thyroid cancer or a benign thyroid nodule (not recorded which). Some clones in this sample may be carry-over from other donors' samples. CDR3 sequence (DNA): TGTGCCAGCAGCTTAGTTAATAGTGGTAACTATGGCTACACCTTC. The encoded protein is CASSLVNSGNYGYTF.